One sample yielded the 29 T cell receptor beta chains listed below, sequenced in a study of resident and recirculating memory T cells in vitiligo. Using immunoSEQ multiplex PCR, the repertoire was profiled, and TCRdb retains in-frame clones only, with some absent. Here the sample spans more than 70,000 clones, about 92% being singletons. The sequencing input was blood. The receptor source for this set is a male donor with vitiligo.

CDR3 residues: CSVGGSAVSEQYF. The CDR3 DNA sequence: TGCAGCGTTGGCGGGAGTGCGGTCAGCGAGCAGTACTTC. This chain uses TRBV29-1 with TRBJ2-7; 7 bases line up with TRBD2. Germline V CDR1 and CDR2: SQVTM, ANQGSEA. The CDR3 covers 13 residues. The ends lost 4 bases at V and 6 bases at J; junction bases unmatched: 9.

V and J are TRBV27 and TRBJ2-2; TRBD2 is a possible D gene (5 bases). CDR1 and CDR2 (germline): MNHEY, SMNVEV (reference sequence). The CDR3 runs to 14 residues. V was clipped by 8 bases and J by 2 bases, with 12 bases between them. CDR3: CASQPGLNTGELFF. CDR3 DNA sequence: TGTGCCAGCCAGCCAGGACTCAACACCGGGGAGCTGTTTTTT.

The table lists this clone with a few counts. The V gene is TRBV5-6, the J gene TRBJ2-3; D is unclear. V dropped 1 base and J dropped 2 bases, with 2 bases sitting between them. In germline, CDR1 is SGHDT, CDR2 YYEEEE. The CDR3 runs 12 residues. CDR3 DNA: TGTGCCAGCAGCTTGCTCACAGATACGCAGTATTTT. As protein: CASSLLTDTQYF.

The rearrangement links TRBV28 to TRBJ2-2; 7 bases align to TRBD1. The V segment lost 10 bases and the J segment 5 bases; nucleotides outside the gene matches: 4. The CDR3 extends over 12 amino acids. The germline V gene has CDR1 MDHEN and CDR2 SYDVKM. Here the CDR3 reads CANQDRTGELFF. For the CDR3, the DNA is TGTGCCAACCAGGACAGGACCGGGGAGCTGTTTTTT.

The gene calls are TRBV12-1 and TRBJ1-4; the D call of TRBD1 is as the table states it, not checked on the DNA. TRBV12-1 is tagged as a pseudogene. CDR3 length: 15 amino acids. The DNA for the CDR3 is TGTGCCAGCAGCTCGGCTCCGGGACAAGGCACGAAACTGTTTTTT. This sequence encodes CASSSAPGQGTKLFF.

The chain couples TRBV9 to TRBJ2-7; weak D call: TRBD1 (6 bases). Germline V gene lookup returns CDR1 SGDLS and CDR2 YYNGEE. Trimming pared 2 bases from V and 6 bases from J, leaving 18 bases between. The CDR3 is 15 amino acids. Written as DNA, the CDR3 is TGTGCCAGCAGCGTTGAGACAGGTTCTAACGTCGAGCAGTACTTC. Translated, it gives CASSVETGSNVEQYF.

The chain combines TRBV28 with TRBJ1-5; TRBD1 matches at 9 bases. The germline V gene encodes CDR1 MDHEN and CDR2 SYDVKM. The length of the CDR3 is 17 residues. J was trimmed by 0 bases and V by 5 bases; bases with no gene match: 8. CDR3 sequence reads: CASSGQGSYLSNQPQHF. As DNA, the CDR3 is TGTGCCAGCAGTGGACAGGGGAGTTACCTTAGCAATCAGCCCCAGCATTTT.

The table lists this clone with a few counts. This sequence joins TRBV5-8 and TRBJ1-1; the match to TRBD1 covers 7 bases. CDR1 SGHTS and CDR2 YDEGEE come from the germline V gene. The CDR3 runs to 16 residues. J gave up 5 bases and V 0 bases, and 10 bases lay outside the gene matches. CDR3 amino acids: CASSLGWVAGGTEAFF. For the CDR3, the DNA is TGTGCCAGCAGCTTGGGTTGGGTGGCAGGGGGAACTGAAGCTTTCTTT.

CDR3 region: CASSGFLDPTDTQYF. In DNA form, the CDR3 reads TGTGCCAGCAGTGGGTTTCTAGACCCCACAGATACGCAGTATTTT. This rearrangement joins TRBV2 to TRBJ2-3; no definite D call. Germline CDR1 SNHLY, CDR2 FYNNEI. This CDR3 has 15 residues. V lost 4 bases, J lost 2 bases, and 13 bases lay in between.

The V and J genes are TRBV11-3 and TRBJ2-5; 11 bases map to TRBD2. The ends lost 5 bases at V and 2 bases at J; junction bases unmatched: 19. Per germline, CDR1 SGHNT and CDR2 YENEEA. The CDR3 spans 20 residues. The CDR3 sequence: CASSLPPGLADRYQQETQYF. The CDR3 nucleotides are TGTGCCAGCAGCCTCCCCCCGGGACTAGCGGACAGATACCAACAAGAGACCCAGTACTTC.

The V gene is TRBV5-1, the J gene TRBJ2-7; 11 bases are shared with TRBD2. After removal of 6 bases from V and 6 bases from J, the junction contained 11 bases not matched to a gene. The CDR3 sequence is 15 residues long. The V gene's germline CDR1 is SGHRS and CDR2 YFSETQ. The CDR3 sequence is CASKGIAGGSSEQYF. CDR3 sequence (DNA): TGCGCCAGCAAGGGTATAGCGGGAGGGAGTAGCGAGCAGTACTTC.

The chain joins TRBV7-9 to TRBJ2-2; no firm D call. This CDR3 region has 13 residues. The germline CDR1 and CDR2 sequences are SEHNR and FQNEAQ (reference sequence). Trimming removed 4 bases at V and 1 base at J, with 4 bases between. DNA for the CDR3: TGTGCCAGCAGCTCCAAGAACACCGGGGAGCTGTTTTTT. It encodes CASSSKNTGELFF.

This clone was seen a single time. The genes are TRBV28 and TRBJ1-1; no clear D. CDR3 length: 12 residues. Trimming cost V 2 bases and J 3 bases, with 4 bases left between them. CDR1 and CDR2 from the germline V gene are MDHEN and SYDVKM. The CDR3 DNA is TGTGCCAGCAGTTTACCGTACACTGAAGCTTTCTTT. This encodes CASSLPYTEAFF.

CDR3 nucleotide sequence: TGCGCCAGCAGCGAGAGACAGGTGACCTACGAGCAGTACTTC. Protein: CASSERQVTYEQYF. V and J are TRBV4-1 and TRBJ2-7, with D maybe TRBD1 (6 bases). Germline-derived CDR1 and CDR2 are MGHRA and YSYEKL. CDR3 length: 14 amino acids. Deletions cut 5 bases from V and 2 bases from J, with 13 bases between.

This clone was seen once. This chain joins TRBV9 and TRBJ2-5; TRBD2 agrees at 12 bases. CDR3 length: 15 amino acids. J gave up 4 bases and V 4 bases, and 5 bases lay outside the gene matches. CDR1 is SGDLS and CDR2 is YYNGEE in the germline V gene. In DNA, the CDR3 is TGTGCCAGCAGCCTAGCGGGAGGGTCAAGAGAGACCCAGTACTTC. This encodes CASSLAGGSRETQYF. The full variable domain, completed using reference TRBV9 and TRBJ2-5, is DSGVTQTPKHLITATGQRVTLRCSPRSGDLSVYWYQQSLDQGLQFLIQYYNGEERAKGNILERFSAQQFPDLHSELNLSSLELGDSALYFCASSLAGGSRETQYFGPGTRLLVL.

The chain carries TRBV14 and TRBJ2-3, with D tentatively TRBD1 (5 bases). CDR3 length equals 16 residues. Germline CDR1 SGHDN, CDR2 FVKESK. The V gene lost 5 bases and the J gene lost 2 bases, with 17 bases spanning the gap. The CDR3 DNA reads as TGTGCCAGCAGCTCCATTCGAGACAGACCCACAGATACGCAGTATTTT. Its translation is CASSSIRDRPTDTQYF.

The sample holds one count of this clone. In nucleotides, the CDR3 is TGCGCCAGCAGCCAAGTCCGGACAGGGCCCCACGAGCAGTACTTC. Protein: CASSQVRTGPHEQYF. The chain recombines TRBV4-1 with TRBJ2-7, with 8 bases aligning to TRBD1. The CDR3 runs to 15 residues. V trimming: 1 base; J trimming: 5 bases; junction bases outside the gene matches: 7. CDR1 is MGHRA and CDR2 is YSYEKL in the germline V gene.

The chain recombines TRBV5-1 with TRBJ1-2; D possibly corresponds to TRBD1 (5 bases). V lost 5 bases and J 7 bases, leaving 18 bases between the germline ends. The CDR3 loop spans 14 amino acids. Germline lookup yields CDR1 SGHRS and CDR2 YFSETQ. DNA for the CDR3: TGCGCCAGCAGTAGTGACGGGGGAAGGGGTGGCTACACCTTC. This codes for CASSSDGGRGGYTF.

This clone is categorized as medium-sized. The V and J genes are TRBV28 and TRBJ1-4; TRBD1 aligns across 7 bases. CDR1 and CDR2 from the germline V gene are MDHEN and SYDVKM. The V gene end was trimmed by 5 bases and the J gene end by 5 bases; junction bases not matched to a gene: 5. The CDR3 spans 14 residues. CDR3 residues: CASSKQGLNEKLFF. In DNA, the CDR3 is TGTGCCAGCAGTAAACAGGGGTTAAATGAAAAACTGTTTTTT.

The chain couples TRBV6-5 to TRBJ2-1; a weak D match, TRBD1 (6 bases). CDR1 is MNHEY, CDR2 SVGAGI, per germline. Trimming left V 6 bases short and J 7 bases short, with 16 bases between. This CDR3 has 14 amino acids. The CDR3 DNA follows: TGTGCCAGCAGCTCTTCTTTCAGGGGTAATGAGCAGTTCTTC. It codes for CASSSSFRGNEQFF.

The gene calls are TRBV7-2 and TRBJ2-7; 10 bases line up with TRBD1. V shed 2 bases, J shed 5 bases, and the junction held 6 bases outside the gene matches. The CDR3 loop spans 15 amino acids. Per the germline V gene, CDR1 is SGHTA and CDR2 is FQGNSA. This CDR3 reads CASSLLGTGVDEQYF. The CDR3 coding sequence is TGTGCCAGCAGCTTATTAGGGACAGGGGTCGACGAGCAGTACTTC.

This chain joins TRBV18 and TRBJ2-7, with D unresolved. V was shortened by 2 bases and J by 0 bases, with 14 bases between the two germline ends. Germline assignment: CDR1 KGHSH and CDR2 LQKENI. The CDR3 is made up of 16 amino acids. The CDR3: CASSPNSRSSSYEQYF. CDR3 DNA sequence: TGTGCCAGCTCACCAAACTCACGTTCGAGCTCCTACGAGCAGTACTTC. Full variable domain (missing parts from reference TRBV18 and TRBJ2-7): NAGVMQNPRHLVRRRGQEARLRCSPMKGHSHVYWYRQLPEEGLKFMVYLQKENIIDESGMPKERFSAEFPKEGPSILRIQQVVRGDSAAYFCASSPNSRSSSYEQYFGPGTRLTVT.

This clone was picked up one time. The chain joins TRBV27 to TRBJ2-2, with D perhaps TRBD1 (5 bases). Trimming left V 5 bases short and J 2 bases short, with 18 bases between. The CDR3 totals 17 residues. The germline V gene has CDR1 MNHEY and CDR2 SMNVEV (reference sequence). The CDR3 nucleotides are TGTGCCAGCAGTCCCACCCCTAGGGGTTCAAACACCGGGGAGCTGTTTTTT. Encoded protein: CASSPTPRGSNTGELFF.

V gene TRBV13 combines with J gene TRBJ2-7, with TRBD2 matching 11 bases. This CDR3 is built from 16 residues. Germline trimming cut 4 bases from V and 3 bases from J; bases unmatched to any gene: 8. CDR1 is PRHDT and CDR2 is FYEKMQ in the germline V gene (reference sequence). The CDR3 loop reads CASSSSGTSGLYEQYF. CDR3 DNA: TGTGCCAGCAGCTCGTCCGGGACTAGCGGCCTCTACGAGCAGTACTTC.

The chain couples TRBV5-1 to TRBJ2-7; 8 bases line up with TRBD1. Germline V lookup: CDR1 SGHRS, CDR2 YFSETQ. The CDR3 consists of 16 residues. After removal of 3 bases from V and 3 bases from J, the junction contained 11 bases not matched to a gene. CDR3 nucleotide sequence: TGCGCCAGCAGCTCCAGGGGGCGCGGTCCCAACTACGAGCAGTACTTC. Its protein product is CASSSRGRGPNYEQYF.

J is TRBJ2-7 and V is TRBV28; the match to TRBD1 covers 10 bases. This CDR3 is 16 amino acids long. V shed 5 bases, J shed 6 bases, and the junction held 13 bases outside the gene matches. Germline V gene lookup returns CDR1 MDHEN and CDR2 SYDVKM. The CDR3 sequence is CASSPGTGTGASEQYF. Here the CDR3 DNA reads TGTGCCAGCAGTCCTGGAACCGGGACAGGGGCGTCCGAGCAGTACTTC.

The DNA for the CDR3 is TGCAGCATATCAGGGTTGGGTAGCGGCTACACCTTC. Translating gives CSISGLGSGYTF. The rearrangement uses TRBV29-1 and TRBJ1-2, with D possibly being TRBD1 (5 bases). The CDR3 totals 12 residues. CDR1 is SQVTM, CDR2 ANQGSEA, per germline. Trimming took 8 bases from V and 8 from J, leaving 18 bases between them.

The V and J genes are TRBV7-9 and TRBJ1-5; D is uncertain. This CDR3 is built from 15 residues. The germline V gene encodes CDR1 SEHNR and CDR2 FQNEAQ (reference sequence). Between the trimmed V and J ends, which lost 5 bases and 1 base, there was a span of 12 bases. The CDR3 loop is CASSQTLGSNQPQHF. The CDR3 nucleotides are TGTGCCAGCAGCCAGACCTTGGGCAGCAATCAGCCCCAGCATTTT.

V gene TRBV30 combines with J gene TRBJ2-7, with D possibly TRBD2 on 5 matching bases. V was clipped by 3 bases and J by 0 bases, with 9 bases between them. CDR1 and CDR2 from the germline V gene are GTSNPN and SVGIG (reference sequence). This CDR3 has 13 residues. The CDR3 loop reads CAWRGGSSYEQYF. The CDR3 region has the DNA TGTGCCTGGAGAGGTGGGAGCTCCTACGAGCAGTACTTC.